The source of this T cell receptor (beta chain) is a study of T cell responses to AZD1222 COVID-19 vaccine. Study in general: Pooled together were second doses at about 4 or about 12 weeks. Notes on the study in general: Reports indicate that nearly half of spike-specific TCRs are directed at unmutated variant regions. At 160-218 and 743-854, vaccine-associated CD4 TCRs were dominant, and they spanned spike.

The CDR3 runs 15 residues. Germline CDR1 SGDLS, CDR2 YYNGEE. The J segment lost 4 bases and the V segment lost 7 bases, leaving 9 bases of the junction unmatched. This clone appeared a single time. Its specificity is not known. Produced via immunoSEQ multiplex PCR; TCRdb's table is partial and in-frame only. The repertoire includes 120,000 to 150,000 clones, 88% of them detected once, and about 15% sits in the top ten. The clonotype comes from an adult in good health. The material sequenced was peripheral blood, taken on day 0 of AZD1222 vaccination. V usage is TRBV9 and J usage is TRBJ2-2; 8 bases agree with TRBD2. The CDR3 DNA follows: TGTGCCAGCGGGGCACAGCGGGGGTTCACCGGGGAGCTGTTTTTT. Its translation: CASGAQRGFTGELFF. The variable domain in full, completed from reference TRBV9 and TRBJ2-2, reads DSGVTQTPKHLITATGQRVTLRCSPRSGDLSVYWYQQSLDQGLQFLIQYYNGEERAKGNILERFSAQQFPDLHSELNLSSLELGDSALYFCASGAQRGFTGELFFGEGSRLTVL.